This TCR beta chain emerged from a study of shared clonotypes between healthy human individuals. Using immunoSEQ multiplex PCR, the repertoire was profiled, and TCRdb retains in-frame clones only, with some absent. Among about 490,000 clones listed, 76% were seen once. The CDR3 runs to 14 residues. In germline, CDR1 is MGHDK, CDR2 SYGVNS. With 8 bases removed from V and 1 base from J, the gap between germline ends came to 14 bases. The chain couples TRBV25-1 to TRBJ1-1; possible D gene TRBD1, 6 bases. Sequences were obtained from PBMCs. The receptor was derived from a middle-aged woman in good health. Some clones in this sample may be carry-over from other donors' samples. For the CDR3, the DNA is TGTGCCAGCGGCCGCAGGGGCAGGAACACTGAAGCTTTCTTT. Its protein is CASGRRGRNTEAFF.